The clone carrying this TCR beta chain was recorded only once. Its antigen is undetermined. This sample stems from a study of T cell responses to AZD1222 COVID-19 vaccine. Measured with immunoSEQ multiplex PCR; TCRdb has only the in-frame clones, and not every one. The sample holds approximately 160,000 clones, 85% to 95% seen once. Germline CDR1 LNHDA, CDR2 SQIVND (reference sequence). The CDR3 has 13 amino acids. V lost 6 bases, J lost 1 base, and 8 bases lay in between. Study results and caveats: Dominant at 160-218 and 743-854, vaccine-associated CD4 TCRs also spanned spike. Epitopes outside B.1.351 and B.1.1.7 mutated regions reportedly drew nearly half of spike TCRs.

Sequencing used peripheral blood, obtained on day 0 of AZD1222 vaccination. This TCR was sampled from an adult in good health. The V gene is TRBV19, the J gene TRBJ2-3; D call uncertain. CDR3 protein: CASRVQGTDTQYF. For the CDR3, the DNA is TGTGCCAGTAGAGTTCAGGGCACAGATACGCAGTATTTT.